This is a list of T cell receptor beta chains from one sample in a study of fetal regulatory T cell absence and autoimmunity. The protocol was immunoSEQ multiplex PCR, while the TCRdb copy is restricted to in-frame clones and leaves out a portion. Among about 95,000 clones listed, less than 80% were seen once. What was sequenced was pancreas tissue. These receptors were obtained from a male donor with IPEX syndrome. Each CDR3 is given with its conserved first and last residue. A D gene is named only where the DNA matches it firmly. Only some rows state a clone size, as once, few, many or a class for expanded clones.

abundance,len,v_gene,d_gene,j_gene,CDR3aa,CDR3nt
NA,12,TRBV6-1,NA,TRBJ2-1,CASRPSGNEQFF,TGTGCCAGCAGGCCCAGTGGCAATGAGCAGTTCTTC
NA,15,TRBV5-1,TRBD2,TRBJ2-2,CASSLDAGGTGELFF,TGCGCCAGCAGCTTGGACGCGGGAGGCACCGGGGAGCTGTTTTTT
NA,11,TRBV7-8,NA,TRBJ1-2,CASSLGFGYTF,TGTGCCAGCAGCTTAGGGTTTGGCTACACCTTC
NA,13,TRBV19,NA,TRBJ1-2,CASSWRINYGYTF,TGTGCCAGTAGTTGGAGGATTAACTATGGCTACACCTTC
NA,12,TRBV10-3,NA,TRBJ2-3,CAISESTDTQYF,TGTGCCATCAGTGAGTCCACAGATACGCAGTATTTT
NA,20,TRBV12-2,NA,TRBJ2-1,CASRLAEGHRLAGGDNEQFF,TGTGCAAGTCGCTTAGCGGAAGGCCATCGACTAGCGGGGGGGGACAATGAGCAGTTCTTC
NA,15,TRBV6-5,TRBD1,TRBJ1-2,CASSFTGTANYGYTF,TGTGCCAGCAGTTTTACCGGGACAGCTAACTATGGCTACACCTTC
NA,15,TRBV30,NA,TRBJ1-3,CAWIPGAYSGNTIYF,TGTGCCTGGATCCCTGGAGCCTACTCTGGAAACACCATATATTTT
NA,12,TRBV6-1,NA,TRBJ2-7,CASSSSSYEQYF,TGTGCCAGCAGTTCCAGCTCCTACGAGCAGTACTTC
NA,18,TRBV5-1,TRBD2,TRBJ2-7,CASSLIVNERGSSYEQYF,TGCGCCAGCAGCTTGATCGTTAATGAGCGGGGTAGCTCCTACGAGCAGTACTTC
NA,12,TRBV13,NA,TRBJ1-6,CASSFPNSPLHF,TGTGCCAGCAGCTTTCCTAATTCACCCCTCCACTTT
NA,14,TRBV27,NA,TRBJ2-7,CASSPSRGRDEQYF,TGTGCCAGCAGTCCCTCCAGGGGTAGGGACGAGCAGTACTTC
NA,14,TRBV5-5,TRBD1,TRBJ2-1,CASSLAGQGSEQFF,TGTGCCAGCAGCTTGGCCGGACAGGGCAGCGAGCAGTTCTTC
NA,14,TRBV5-1,NA,TRBJ2-5,CASSLALLEETQYF,TGCGCCAGCAGCCTGGCACTTCTCGAAGAGACCCAGTACTTC
NA,15,TRBV5-1,NA,TRBJ2-4,CASSLVFVPWGIQYF,TGCGCCAGCAGCTTGGTTTTTGTCCCTTGGGGCATTCAGTACTTC
few,15,TRBV5-6,NA,TRBJ2-5,CASSLALARPETQYF,TGTGCCAGCAGCCTCGCACTAGCTCGCCCAGAGACCCAGTACTTC
NA,12,TRBV11-3,NA,TRBJ1-2,CASSLGLGGYTF,TGTGCCAGCAGCCTCGGACTGGGGGGCTACACCTTC
NA,11,TRBV5-1,NA,TRBJ2-5,CASSFEETQYF,TGCGCCAGCAGCTTTGAAGAGACCCAGTACTTC
NA,15,TRBV4-3,NA,TRBJ1-1,CASSPTLRGRDEAFF,TGCGCCAGCAGCCCCACGCTCAGAGGGCGTGATGAAGCTTTCTTT
NA,14,TRBV2,TRBD1,TRBJ1-2,CASSEGTGGKGYTF,TGTGCCAGCAGTGAAGGGACAGGGGGAAAGGGCTACACCTTC
NA,11,TRBV27,NA,TRBJ1-5,CATGGNQPQHF,TGTGCCACCGGGGGAAATCAGCCCCAGCATTTT
NA,16,TRBV5-1,TRBD1,TRBJ2-3,CASSPPGTGRTDTQYF,TGCGCCAGCAGCCCCCCCGGGACAGGCCGCACAGATACGCAGTATTTT
few,10,TRBV6-6,NA,TRBJ2-7,CASGDYEQYF,TGTGCCAGCGGAGACTACGAGCAGTACTTC
NA,15,TRBV30,NA,TRBJ2-3,CAWSPGGHLPDTQYF,TGTGCCTGGAGCCCCGGGGGGCATCTTCCAGATACGCAGTATTTT
NA,12,TRBV30,NA,TRBJ2-3,CAWSKVTDTQYF,TGTGCCTGGAGTAAGGTCACAGATACGCAGTATTTT
NA,14,TRBV7-2,TRBD2,TRBJ2-5,CASSLGGLARWPHF,TGTGCCAGCAGCTTAGGGGGACTAGCCCGATGGCCCCACTTC